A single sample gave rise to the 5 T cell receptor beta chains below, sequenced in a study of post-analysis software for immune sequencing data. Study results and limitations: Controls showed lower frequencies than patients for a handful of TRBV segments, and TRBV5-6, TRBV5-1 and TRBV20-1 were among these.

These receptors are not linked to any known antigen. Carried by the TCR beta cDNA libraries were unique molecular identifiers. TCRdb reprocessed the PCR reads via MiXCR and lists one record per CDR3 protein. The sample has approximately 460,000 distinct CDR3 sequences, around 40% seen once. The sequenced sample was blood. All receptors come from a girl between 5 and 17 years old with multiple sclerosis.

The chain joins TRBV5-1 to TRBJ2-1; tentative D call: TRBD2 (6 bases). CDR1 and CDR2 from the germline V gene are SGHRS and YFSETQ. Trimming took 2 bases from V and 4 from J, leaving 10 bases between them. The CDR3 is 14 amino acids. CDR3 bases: TGCGCCAGCAGCTTTTCCGCGGGGTACAATGAGCAGTTCTTC. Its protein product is CASSFSAGYNEQFF.

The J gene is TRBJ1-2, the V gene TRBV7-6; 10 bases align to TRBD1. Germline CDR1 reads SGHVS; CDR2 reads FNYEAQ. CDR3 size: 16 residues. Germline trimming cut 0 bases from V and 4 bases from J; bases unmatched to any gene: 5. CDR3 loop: CASSLASTGGGYGYTF. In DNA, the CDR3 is TGTGCCAGCAGCTTAGCTTCGACAGGGGGCGGCTATGGCTACACCTTC.

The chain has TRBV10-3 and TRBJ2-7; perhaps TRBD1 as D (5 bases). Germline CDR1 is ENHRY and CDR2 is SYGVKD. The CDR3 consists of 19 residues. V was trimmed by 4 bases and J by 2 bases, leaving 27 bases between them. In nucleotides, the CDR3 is TGTGCCATCAGTGCTAACTTGGGTGGTCGGCCCAGGGTTGCCTACGAGCAGTACTTC. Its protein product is CAISANLGGRPRVAYEQYF.

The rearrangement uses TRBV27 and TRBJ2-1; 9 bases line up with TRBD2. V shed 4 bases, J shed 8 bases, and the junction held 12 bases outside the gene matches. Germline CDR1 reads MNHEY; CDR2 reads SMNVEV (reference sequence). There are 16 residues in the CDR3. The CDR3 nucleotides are TGTGCCAGCAGTTATAGCGGGAGCCATTTTGTAGATGAGCAGTTCTTC. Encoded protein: CASSYSGSHFVDEQFF.

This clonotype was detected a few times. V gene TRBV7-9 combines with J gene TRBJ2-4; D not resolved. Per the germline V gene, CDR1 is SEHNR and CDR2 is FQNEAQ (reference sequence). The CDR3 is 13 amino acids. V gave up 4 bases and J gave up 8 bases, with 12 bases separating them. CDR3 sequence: CASSSTPIYIQYF. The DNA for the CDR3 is TGTGCCAGCAGCTCGACACCGATTTACATTCAGTACTTC.